These 14 T cell receptor beta chains originate from one sample sequenced in a study of blood T cells in healthy people across ages. Using a J-beta primer mix together with a sample-barcoded 5' primer, a second PCR was run for about 7 to 12 cycles. TCRdb re-called the 5' RACE reads through MiXCR, storing one row per CDR3 protein. This sample has 630,000 or so distinct CDR3 sequences, with 25% to 35% found just once. The sample consisted of blood. The receptors were gathered from a woman older than 75 in good health.

In this sample, this clonotype turned up many times. The CDR3 loop reads CASRSRDRTGQPLHF. The CDR3 DNA reads as TGTGCCAGCAGATCCAGGGACAGGACCGGGCAACCCCTCCACTTT. V gene TRBV6-2 or TRBV6-3 combines with J gene TRBJ1-6; TRBD1 aligns across 8 bases. V was pared by 6 bases and J by 12 bases, with 13 bases of the junction left unmatched. CDR3 size: 15 residues. Germline lookup yields CDR1 MNHEY and CDR2 SVGEGT.

This clonotype showed up just a few times. DNA of the CDR3: TGTGCCAGCAGTGCCCGACGGGGACAGGGCAGCAATCAGCCCCAGCATTTT. Amino acids: CASSARRGQGSNQPQHF. V and J are TRBV6-1 and TRBJ1-5; 9 bases map to TRBD1. Trimming at V came to 4 bases and at J to 1 base, leaving 8 bases not matched to a gene. Germline V CDR1 and CDR2: MNHNS, SASEGT. CDR3 size: 17 residues.

In this sample, this clonotype turned up once. This may stem from a read error, because a much larger clone lies one nucleotide away. This chain joins TRBV30 and TRBJ2-7, with D possibly matching TRBD1 (6 bases). In germline, CDR1 is GTSNPN, CDR2 SVGIG (reference sequence). CDR3 length: 15 amino acids. The CDR3 protein is CARSAVGRGAYEQYF. CDR3 DNA: TGTGCCCGGAGTGCGGTGGGCAGGGGCGCCTACGAGCAGTACTTC.

To note about this clonotype: A single base separates this from a much larger clone, so it may be a read error. V is TRBV20-1 and J is TRBJ1-2; 9 bases are shared with TRBD1. The CDR3 consists of 13 residues. Germline-derived CDR1 and CDR2 are DFQATT and SNEGSKA (reference sequence). The CDR3 sequence is CRVDSEQGAGYTF. CDR3 in DNA: TGCAGGGTCGATTCGGAACAGGGGGCTGGCTACACCTTC.

This clonotype was counted between two and nine times. The chain links TRBV28 to TRBJ2-1; 8 bases are shared with TRBD2. J was trimmed by 15 bases and V by 6 bases; bases with no gene match: 7. Germline V gene sequence: CDR1 MDHEN, CDR2 SYDVKM. The CDR3 totals 11 residues. The CDR3 sequence: CASRSTSATFF. DNA of the CDR3: TGTGCCAGCAGATCGACTAGCGCCACGTTCTTC.

This clonotype has a count of ten or more. The chain joins TRBV20-1 to TRBJ1-2; perhaps TRBD1 as D (6 bases). Germline CDR1 and CDR2: DFQATT and SNEGSKA (reference sequence). The CDR3 is made up of 14 amino acids. V lost 1 base, J lost 3 bases, and 12 bases lay in between. The CDR3 nucleotides are TGCAGTGCTAGAGCCCGACAGGTTTACTATGGCTACACCTTC. Its translation: CSARARQVYYGYTF.

Comment on this clonotype: One base away lies a much larger clone, so this may be a sequencing read error. This chain joins TRBV7-2 and TRBJ2-7; D may be TRBD2 (5 bases). The J call is in doubt because the DNA end fits TRBJ2-5 better. Germline V CDR1 and CDR2: SGHTA, FQGNSA. The CDR3 length is 15 residues. The CDR3 DNA reads as TGTGCCAGCAGCGCCGTGGGAGACGACCAGGAGACCCAGTACTTC. The encoded protein is CASSAVGDDQETQYF.

Regarding this clonotype: This clone may be a read error of a much larger clone one base away. This CDR3 reads CASSGGVANQPQHF. CDR3 DNA sequence: TGTGCCAGCAGCGGAGGCGTGGCGAATCAGCCCCAGCATTTT. The chain joins TRBV7-9 to TRBJ1-5; D ambiguous. CDR3 length: 14 amino acids. V gave up 5 bases and J gave up 4 bases, with 12 bases separating them. Germline V lookup: CDR1 SEHNR, CDR2 FQNEAQ (reference sequence).

J is TRBJ2-3 and V is TRBV6-2 or TRBV6-3; D remains ambiguous. Germline loops: CDR1 MNHEY, CDR2 SVGEGT. The V end was cut by 10 bases, the J end by 1 base, with 12 bases between. This CDR3 has 13 amino acids. CDR3 region: CANRPTGTDTQYF. For the CDR3, the DNA is TGTGCCAACAGACCCACAGGCACAGATACGCAGTATTTT.

This clonotype was found many times. The rearrangement uses TRBV9 and TRBJ2-5; the match to TRBD1 covers 8 bases. This CDR3 is built from 14 residues. Trimming at V came to 2 bases and at J to 7 bases, leaving 7 bases not matched to a gene. Germline V gives CDR1 SGDLS, CDR2 YYNGEE. The CDR3 here is CASSVGQVVGTQYF. CDR3 nucleotides: TGTGCCAGCAGCGTGGGACAGGTGGTCGGGACCCAGTACTTC. Complete variable domain (other parts from reference TRBV9 and TRBJ2-5): DSGVTQTPKHLITATGQRVTLRCSPRSGDLSVYWYQQSLDQGLQFLIQYYNGEERAKGNILERFSAQQFPDLHSELNLSSLELGDSALYFCASSVGQVVGTQYFGPGTRLLVL.

Of note for this clonotype: The junction shows a germline mismatch at one end, possibly a read error. The J gene is TRBJ1-4, the V gene TRBV6-6, with 7 bases lining up with TRBD1. This CDR3 is 15 amino acids long. Germline CDR1 is MNHNY and CDR2 is SVGAGI (reference sequence). The CDR3 reads CASSYATGPGEKRFF. The CDR3 DNA is TGTGCCAGCAGTTACGCGACAGGGCCAGGGGAAAAACGGTTTTTT.

Of note for this clonotype: Just one base apart from a much larger clone, this may be a read error. This chain links TRBV2 with TRBJ2-7; the D gene is possibly TRBD1 (5 bases). CDR1 and CDR2 from the germline V gene are SNHLY and FYNNEI. V lost 8 bases and J 4 bases, leaving 12 bases between the germline ends. This CDR3 region has 12 residues. The CDR3: CASVAGQYEQYF. The DNA of the CDR3 is TGTGCCAGCGTGGCAGGGCAGTACGAGCAGTACTTC.

This clonotype has at least ten counts. The rearrangement joins TRBV10-3 to TRBJ2-7, with 7 bases fitting TRBD2. CDR1 is ENHRY and CDR2 is SYGVKD in the germline V gene. V lost 7 bases to trimming and J lost 6 bases; unmatched junction nucleotides: 18. This CDR3 comprises 16 residues. CDR3 DNA sequence: TGTGCCATCACCCCGGAATGGGAGGGCTGGTCATCCGAGCAGTACTTC. This codes for CAITPEWEGWSSEQYF.

This clonotype was counted at least ten times. The genes are TRBV7-9 and TRBJ2-5; a possible D gene is TRBD1 (5 bases). Germline CDR1 is SEHNR and CDR2 is FQNEAQ (reference sequence). The CDR3 length is 16 residues. V was trimmed by 5 bases and J by 5 bases, leaving 21 bases between them. This CDR3 is CASSPVTGRAGETQYF. The CDR3 DNA sequence: TGTGCCAGCAGCCCAGTTACCGGCAGGGCAGGGGAGACCCAGTACTTC.